The T cell receptor beta chain under discussion was sequenced for a study of T cell responses to AZD1222 COVID-19 vaccine. Study-wide background: Second doses were pooled across both intervals (about 4 or about 12 weeks). Findings and limits, study-wide: Vaccine-related CD4 TCRs covered spike, predominating at 160-218 and 743-854.

Measured with immunoSEQ multiplex PCR; TCRdb has only the in-frame clones, and not every one. The data hold tens of thousands of clones, with nearly 85% observed a single time. CDR1 is MDHEN and CDR2 is SYDVKM in the germline V gene. The CDR3 totals 13 residues. V shed 7 bases and J shed 6 bases, with 16 bases lying between them. Worth noting for this clone: The antigen is undetermined.

The material sequenced was peripheral blood, taken on day 0 of AZD1222 vaccination. J is TRBJ2-7 and V is TRBV28, with D possibly matching TRBD2 (5 bases). This TCR was recovered from an adult in good health. As DNA, the CDR3 is TGTGCCAGCACCTCAGGAGGTTTCCGCGAGCAGTACTTC. It specifies CASTSGGFREQYF.